Following are 2 T cell receptor beta chains from one sample sequenced in a study of cytomegalovirus exposure and HLA in healthy donors. Primers for the PCR totalled 60 Vbeta and 13 Jbeta. This table comes from immunoSEQ multiplex PCR, and its TCRdb copy is limited to in-frame clones, with some not included. The top ten clones hold about 2.2% of a sample with 100,000 or so clones, over 70% of them seen once. Sequenced: PBMCs. The receptors shown here come from a man aged 30 to 39 in good health and CMV-seronegative.

This clone was seen more than once but under ten times. CDR3 DNA: TGCGCCAGCAGCCCAGGCCGCTCCTACAATGAGCAGTTCTTC. Protein product: CASSPGRSYNEQFF. This chain uses TRBV4-3 with TRBJ2-1; D gene uncertain. The CDR3 extends over 14 amino acids. The V and J ends lost 4 bases and 0 bases respectively, with 7 bases between them. Germline values: CDR1 LGHNA, CDR2 YSLEER.

The chain combines TRBV7-2 with TRBJ2-7; TRBD2 might be the D (5 bases). Trimming took off 5 bases at V and 2 bases at J, with 19 bases between the two ends. The CDR3 contains 16 residues. CDR1 SGHTA and CDR2 FQGNSA come from the germline V gene. The CDR3 DNA sequence: TGTGCCAGCAGCCCCAGATCGACTACGTTAACCTACGAGCAGTACTTC. It translates to CASSPRSTTLTYEQYF. Combining the CDR3 with reference TRBV7-2 and TRBJ2-7 gives the whole variable domain GAGVSQSPSNKVTEKGKDVELRCDPISGHTALYWYRQSLGQGLEFLIYFQGNSAPDKSGLPSDRFSAERTGGSVSTLTIQRTQQEDSAVYLCASSPRSTTLTYEQYFGPGTRLTVT.